The rows below give T cell receptor beta chains drawn from one sample of a study of blood T cell repertoires in COVID-19. Clones were read by immunoSEQ multiplex PCR, and TCRdb kept only the in-frame ones, dropping some. The table includes 250,000 to 300,000 clones, approximately 91% detected once. Sequencing was carried out using peripheral blood. The receptors come from a woman in her 30s with COVID-19, enrolled during active disease. The CDR3 runs from the conserved cysteine through the conserved F or W. A D gene is named only where the DNA matches it firmly. The size field is filled for only some rows; it gives once, few, many or a size class.

d_call | j_call | clone_size | v_call | cdr3_nt | cdr3_aa
. | TRBJ1-4 | . | TRBV9 | TGTGCCAGCAGCGTAGCTGGAGGGGCGGGGGAAAAACTGTTTTTT | CASSVAGGAGEKLFF
TRBD1 | TRBJ1-4 | . | TRBV9 | TGTGCCAGCAGCGCCTACGCCGGGACAGGGGGTGAAAAACTGTTTTTT | CASSAYAGTGGEKLFF
. | TRBJ1-2 | . | TRBV30 | TGTGCCTGGAACGATTTCAGGGGCCGTGGCTACACCTTC | CAWNDFRGRGYTF
. | TRBJ2-2 | . | TRBV24-1 | TGTGCCACCAGTGATTTCTATCCTAACACCGGGGAGCTGTTTTTT | CATSDFYPNTGELFF
. | TRBJ1-4 | . | TRBV11-2 | TGTGCCAGCAAACCCGAGGGCCATCGTTACGAAAAACTGTTTTTT | CASKPEGHRYEKLFF
TRBD1 | TRBJ1-2 | . | TRBV19 | TGTGCCAGTAGGAATAAGGGAGCGGGCAGGGGGCTTTCCTATGGCTACACCTTC | CASRNKGAGRGLSYGYTF
. | TRBJ1-6 | . | TRBV9 | TGTGCCAGCAGCGTCGGAGCAAACTATAATTCACCCCTCCACTTT | CASSVGANYNSPLHF
TRBD1 | TRBJ2-7 | . | TRBV28 | TGTGCCAGCAGTCTTACCTGGGACAGGGCCAAACCGTGGAACTTC | CASSLTWDRAKPWNF
TRBD2 | TRBJ2-2 | . | TRBV4-3 | TGCGCCAGCAGCCAAGCGGGAGGGGTCCGGGAGCTGTTTTTT | CASSQAGGVRELFF
. | TRBJ1-5 | . | TRBV6-1 | TGTGCCAGCAGTGAAGCCCTGACGGGGTATAGCAATCAGCCCCAGCATTTT | CASSEALTGYSNQPQHF
TRBD2 | TRBJ2-7 | . | TRBV5-1 | TGCGCCAGCAGCAAGGGACTAGCGGGGACAGGCTACGAGCAGTACTTC | CASSKGLAGTGYEQYF
TRBD1 | TRBJ1-6 | few | TRBV5-1 | TGCGCCAGCAGCTTGTGGCCGGGACAGGGTTTGGCACCCCTCCACTTT | CASSLWPGQGLAPLHF
TRBD2 | TRBJ2-1 | . | TRBV19 | TGTGCCAGCCGAGGGGGGGCGGGAGGTTCCTACAATGAGCAGTTCTTC | CASRGGAGGSYNEQFF
. | TRBJ2-1 | . | TRBV18 | TGTGCCAGCTCCCTTACAGACACGTCTGGGGAGGAGCAGTTCTTC | CASSLTDTSGEEQFF
. | TRBJ2-6 | . | TRBV5-1 | TGCGCCAGCAGCTTGGTCGGGGTCTCTGGGGCCAACGTCCTGACTTTC | CASSLVGVSGANVLTF
TRBD1 | TRBJ1-1 | . | TRBV7-2 | TGTGCCAGCAGCCCGACAGGGGGAAGAGCTTTCTTT | CASSPTGGRAFF
TRBD2 | TRBJ2-1 | . | TRBV2 | TGTGCCAGCAGACCGGGACTAGACTACAATGAGCAGTTCTTC | CASRPGLDYNEQFF
. | TRBJ1-1 | . | TRBV29-1 | TGCAGCGCCCCGGGCGGGGGAGGAGCTTTCTTT | CSAPGGGGAFF
. | TRBJ1-1 | . | TRBV9 | TGTGCCAGCAGCGTAGTTCAGGACAAAGCTTTCTTT | CASSVVQDKAFF
TRBD1 | TRBJ2-7 | . | TRBV10-3 | TGTGCCATCAGTGAGCCTCGGACAGGCAATTACGAGCAGTACTTC | CAISEPRTGNYEQYF
. | TRBJ1-5 | . | TRBV6-2/TRBV6-3 | TGTGCCAGCAGTCCCACAGGTTTTAGCAATCAGCCCCAGCATTTT | CASSPTGFSNQPQHF
. | TRBJ2-5 | . | TRBV29-1 | TGCAGCGTTGGCGTGGACCAAGAGACCCAGTACTTC | CSVGVDQETQYF
. | TRBJ2-3 | . | TRBV18 | TGTGCCAGCTCCGAGGCCTTTGACGGGAGAAGCCAAGATACGCAGTATTTT | CASSEAFDGRSQDTQYF
TRBD1 | TRBJ1-4 | . | TRBV4-1 | TGCGCCAGCAGCCCCACGACAGGGCCTGATGAAAAACTGTTTTTT | CASSPTTGPDEKLFF
TRBD1 | TRBJ1-1 | . | TRBV30 | TGTGCCTTGGACAGGGGGAACACTGAAGCTTTCTTT | CALDRGNTEAFF
TRBD2 | TRBJ2-5 | . | TRBV11-1 | TGTGCCAGCAGCTCGACTAGCGGGAGGGCCCGGGTGGCCCAGTACTTC | CASSSTSGRARVAQYF
. | TRBJ2-3 | few | TRBV4-1 | TGCGCCAGCAGCCAAGAAGGCGGGAAGGGAACAGATACGCAGTATTTT | CASSQEGGKGTDTQYF
. | TRBJ1-4 | . | TRBV24-1 | TGTGCCACCAGTGACCCAAAGTCGGCAGTTGCCCCGGGGAATGAAAAACTGTTTTTT | CATSDPKSAVAPGNEKLFF
TRBD1 | TRBJ2-7 | once | TRBV28 | TGTGCCAGCAGGATGGCAGGGGGAGCCTACGAGCAGTACTTC | CASRMAGGAYEQYF
TRBD2 | TRBJ2-7 | . | TRBV3-1/TRBV3-2 | TGTGCCAGCAGCCCTTTGGGGGCGGGGACTAGGGCCTACGAGCAGTACTTC | CASSPLGAGTRAYEQYF
TRBD2 | TRBJ2-7 | . | TRBV7-3 | TGTGCCAGCAGCTTGACTAGCGGGTACCCCTACGAGCAGTACTTC | CASSLTSGYPYEQYF
. | TRBJ1-2 | . | TRBV28 | TGTGCCAGCAGTTCTCCTATGGGAGGGTCCACTATCAGGGGCACCTTC | CASSSPMGGSTIRGTF
. | TRBJ2-1 | . | TRBV12-5 | TGTGCTAGTGGTTGGGGCGAATTGAGTTCCTACAATGAGCAGTTCTTC | CASGWGELSSYNEQFF
. | TRBJ1-5 | . | TRBV6-5 | TGTGCCAGCTCAAAGGGGGGCAATCAGCCCCAGCATTTT | CASSKGGNQPQHF
. | TRBJ2-7 | . | TRBV6-5 | TGTGCCAGCAGTTACTCCAGGGATCCCCTCTACGAGCAGTACTTC | CASSYSRDPLYEQYF
. | TRBJ2-7 | once | TRBV9 | TGTGCCAGCAGCGTAGGTCCCGGAGGGAGAGAGCAGTACTTC | CASSVGPGGREQYF
TRBD1 | TRBJ1-6 | . | TRBV28 | TGTGCCAGCAGTCCCGGGACAGGGCTCCTGAGGAATTCACCCCTCCACTTT | CASSPGTGLLRNSPLHF
. | TRBJ2-5 | many | TRBV4-2 | TGTGCCAGCAGCCAAGATGTCCGGGGAGAGACCCAGTACTTC | CASSQDVRGETQYF
TRBD2 | TRBJ2-2 | . | TRBV28 | TGTGCCAGCAGTTTAGGATTCTCCGGGGTCAGGAAACTAGCGGGAGAAACCCCCGGGGAGCTGTTTTTT | CASSLGFSGVRKLAGETPGELFF
TRBD2 | TRBJ2-2 | . | TRBV5-8 | TGTGCCAGCAGACTAGCGGGGGGCACCGGGGAGCTGTTTTTT | CASRLAGGTGELFF
. | TRBJ1-1 | once | TRBV7-9 | TGTGCCAGCAGCGTGTCAACAGGGAGTGACACTGAAGCTTTCTTT | CASSVSTGSDTEAFF
. | TRBJ1-1 | . | TRBV6-1 | TGTGCCAGCAGTGAAGTGGGGACTCAGAACACTGAAGCTTTCTTT | CASSEVGTQNTEAFF
TRBD1 | TRBJ2-2 | once | TRBV7-2 | TGTGCCAGCAGCCCGGGGACAGGGCCACCCGGGGAGCTGTTTTTT | CASSPGTGPPGELFF
. | TRBJ2-1 | . | TRBV11-2 | TGTGCCAGCAGCTCATTGAATGAGCAGTTCTTC | CASSSLNEQFF
. | TRBJ1-2 | once | TRBV11-2 | TGTGCCAGCAGCTTAGTTCCAGGTACCGGCTATGGCTACACCTTC | CASSLVPGTGYGYTF
TRBD2 | TRBJ2-3 | . | TRBV10-1 | TGCGCCAGCAGTGAGTTCGGCGGCGGGAGGTCAGATACGCAGTATTTT | CASSEFGGGRSDTQYF
TRBD1 | TRBJ1-1 | . | TRBV7-2 | TGTGCCAGCAGCTCTTACGGACAGGGTTACGAAGCTTTCTTT | CASSSYGQGYEAFF
TRBD1 | TRBJ2-1 | . | TRBV30 | TGTGCCTGGGACAGGGGGCTCTACAATGAGCAGTTCTTC | CAWDRGLYNEQFF
. | TRBJ2-1 | . | TRBV30 | TGTGCCTGGAGTGGTCCGCGGGAGCAGTTCTTC | CAWSGPREQFF
. | TRBJ2-3 | once | TRBV6-6 | TGTGCCAGCAGTGCGGGACCCACGGATACGCAGTATTTT | CASSAGPTDTQYF
. | TRBJ2-7 | . | TRBV28 | TGTGCCAGCAGTCCCCCGGGGTGGGAGCAGTACTTC | CASSPPGWEQYF